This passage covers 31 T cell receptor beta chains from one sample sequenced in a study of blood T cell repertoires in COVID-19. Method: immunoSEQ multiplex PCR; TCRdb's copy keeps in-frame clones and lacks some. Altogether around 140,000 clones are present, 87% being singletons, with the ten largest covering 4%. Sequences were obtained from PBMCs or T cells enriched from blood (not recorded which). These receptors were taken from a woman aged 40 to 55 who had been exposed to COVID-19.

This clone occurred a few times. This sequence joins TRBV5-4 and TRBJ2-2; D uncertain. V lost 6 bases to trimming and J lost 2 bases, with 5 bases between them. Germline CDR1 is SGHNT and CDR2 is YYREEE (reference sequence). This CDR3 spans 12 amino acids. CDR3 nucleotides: TGTGCCAGCACACTTAACACCGGGGAGCTGTTTTTT. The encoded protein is CASTLNTGELFF.

For the CDR3, the DNA is TGTGCCAGCAGTTGGACAGCTCGCAATCAGCCCCAGCATTTT. The encoded protein is CASSWTARNQPQHF. The genes are TRBV11-2 and TRBJ1-5, with D tentatively TRBD1 (6 bases). V was shortened by 6 bases and J by 2 bases, with 11 bases between the two germline ends. CDR1 is SGHAT, CDR2 FQNNGV, per germline. The CDR3 consists of 14 residues.

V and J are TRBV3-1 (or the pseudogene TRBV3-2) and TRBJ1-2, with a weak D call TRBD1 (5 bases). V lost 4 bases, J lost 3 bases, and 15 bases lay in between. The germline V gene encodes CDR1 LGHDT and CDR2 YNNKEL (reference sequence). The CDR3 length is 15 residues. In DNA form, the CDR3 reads TGTGCCAGCAGCCCCCGGGGGTCAGCGGACTATGGCTACACCTTC. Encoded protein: CASSPRGSADYGYTF.

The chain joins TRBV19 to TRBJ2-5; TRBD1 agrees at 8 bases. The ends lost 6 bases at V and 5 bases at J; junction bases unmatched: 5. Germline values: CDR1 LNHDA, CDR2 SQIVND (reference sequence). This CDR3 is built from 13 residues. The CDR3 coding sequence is TGTGCCAGTAGCCAGAACAGGGGGGAGACCCAGTACTTC. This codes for CASSQNRGETQYF.

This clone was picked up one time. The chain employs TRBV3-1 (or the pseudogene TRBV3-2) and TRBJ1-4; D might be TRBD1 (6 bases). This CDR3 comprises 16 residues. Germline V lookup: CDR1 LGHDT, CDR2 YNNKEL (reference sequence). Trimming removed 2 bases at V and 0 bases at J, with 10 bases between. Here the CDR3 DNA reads TGTGCCAGCAGCCAACCGGGACAAGCAACTAATGAAAAACTGTTTTTT. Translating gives CASSQPGQATNEKLFF.

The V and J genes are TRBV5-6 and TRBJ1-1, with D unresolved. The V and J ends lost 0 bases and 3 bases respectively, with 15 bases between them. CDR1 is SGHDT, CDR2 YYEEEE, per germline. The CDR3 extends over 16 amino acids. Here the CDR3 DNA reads TGTGCCAGCAGCTTGGGGTCCCCAGAGGGCGACACTGAAGCTTTCTTT. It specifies CASSLGSPEGDTEAFF.

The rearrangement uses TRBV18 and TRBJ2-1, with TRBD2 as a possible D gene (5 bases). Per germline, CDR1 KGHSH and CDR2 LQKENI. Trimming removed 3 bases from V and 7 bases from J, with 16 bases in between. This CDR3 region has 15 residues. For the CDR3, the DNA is TGTGCCAGCTCACCTCTCGGAGGAGGTAGGAATGAGCAGTTCTTC. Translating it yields CASSPLGGGRNEQFF.

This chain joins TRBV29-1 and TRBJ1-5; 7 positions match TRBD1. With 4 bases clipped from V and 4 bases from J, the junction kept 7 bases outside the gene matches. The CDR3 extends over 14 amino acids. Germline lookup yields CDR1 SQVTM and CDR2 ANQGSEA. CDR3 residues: CSVAETGPNQPQHF. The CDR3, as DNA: TGCAGCGTTGCCGAGACAGGGCCAAATCAGCCCCAGCATTTT.

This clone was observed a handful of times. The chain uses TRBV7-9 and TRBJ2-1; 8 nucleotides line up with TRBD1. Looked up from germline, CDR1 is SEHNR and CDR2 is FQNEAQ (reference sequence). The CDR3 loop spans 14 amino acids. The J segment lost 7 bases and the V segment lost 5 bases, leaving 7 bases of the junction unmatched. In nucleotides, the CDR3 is TGTGCCAGCAGCACGCTGGACAGGGTTAATGAGCAGTTCTTC. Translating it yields CASSTLDRVNEQFF.

The CDR3: CASFAGNTEAFF. CDR3 DNA sequence: TGTGCCAGCTTCGCGGGGAACACTGAAGCTTTCTTT. The chain combines TRBV6-1 with TRBJ1-1, with D unclear. The germline V and J ends were trimmed by 8 bases and 1 base, with 8 bases remaining between them. Germline CDR1 is MNHNS and CDR2 is SASEGT. This CDR3 is built from 12 residues.

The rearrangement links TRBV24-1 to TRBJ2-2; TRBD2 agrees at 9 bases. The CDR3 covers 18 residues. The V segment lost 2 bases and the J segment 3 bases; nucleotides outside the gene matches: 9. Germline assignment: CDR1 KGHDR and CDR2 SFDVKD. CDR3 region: CATSDSLAGGVDTGELFF. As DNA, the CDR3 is TGTGCCACCAGTGATTCATTGGCGGGAGGGGTGGACACCGGGGAGCTGTTTTTT.

The CDR3 nucleotides read TGTGCCAGTAGTATGAGGCAGGGGTCCTACGAGCAGTACTTC. Translated: CASSMRQGSYEQYF. The V gene is TRBV19, the J gene TRBJ2-7, with a weak D call TRBD1 (6 bases). Trimming removed 3 bases at V and 1 base at J, with 10 bases between. This CDR3 contains 14 residues. Germline CDR1 and CDR2: LNHDA and SQIVND (reference sequence).

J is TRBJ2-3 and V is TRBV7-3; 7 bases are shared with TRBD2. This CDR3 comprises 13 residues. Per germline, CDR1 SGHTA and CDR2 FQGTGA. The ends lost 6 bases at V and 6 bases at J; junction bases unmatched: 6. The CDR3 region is CASRSFGGDTQYF. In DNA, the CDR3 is TGTGCCAGCAGATCCTTCGGGGGGGATACGCAGTATTTT.

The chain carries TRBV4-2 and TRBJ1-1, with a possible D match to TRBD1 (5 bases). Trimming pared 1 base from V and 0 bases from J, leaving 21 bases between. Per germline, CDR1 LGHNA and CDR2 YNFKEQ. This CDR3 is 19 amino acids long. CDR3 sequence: CASSQGILQVKTLNTEAFF. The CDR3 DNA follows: TGTGCCAGCAGCCAAGGGATCCTACAGGTGAAAACCCTGAACACTGAAGCTTTCTTT.

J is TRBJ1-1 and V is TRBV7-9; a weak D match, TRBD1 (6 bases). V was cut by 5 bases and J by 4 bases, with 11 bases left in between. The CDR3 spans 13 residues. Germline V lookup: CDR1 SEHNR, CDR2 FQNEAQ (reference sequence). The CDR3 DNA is TGTGCCAGCAGCCTACAGGGTACCACTGAAGCTTTCTTT. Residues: CASSLQGTTEAFF.

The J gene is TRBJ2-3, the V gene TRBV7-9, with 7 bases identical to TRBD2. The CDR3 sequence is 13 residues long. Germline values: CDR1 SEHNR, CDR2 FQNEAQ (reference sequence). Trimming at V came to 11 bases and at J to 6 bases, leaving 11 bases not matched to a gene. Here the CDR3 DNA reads TGTGCCTGCCTCGAGACTAGCCCCGATACGCAGTATTTT. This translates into CACLETSPDTQYF.

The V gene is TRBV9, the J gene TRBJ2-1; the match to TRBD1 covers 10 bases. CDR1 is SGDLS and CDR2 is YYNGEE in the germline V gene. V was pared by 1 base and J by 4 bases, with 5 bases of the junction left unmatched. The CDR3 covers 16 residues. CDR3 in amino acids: CASSVIGTGAYNEQFF. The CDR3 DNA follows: TGTGCCAGCAGCGTAATCGGGACAGGGGCATACAATGAGCAGTTCTTC.

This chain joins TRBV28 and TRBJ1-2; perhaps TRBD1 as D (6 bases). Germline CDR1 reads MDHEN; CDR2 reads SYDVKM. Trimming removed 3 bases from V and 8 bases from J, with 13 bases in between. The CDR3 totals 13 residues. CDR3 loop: CASSFGTGYGYTF. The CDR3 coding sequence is TGTGCCAGCAGTTTTGGAACAGGGTACGGCTACACCTTC.

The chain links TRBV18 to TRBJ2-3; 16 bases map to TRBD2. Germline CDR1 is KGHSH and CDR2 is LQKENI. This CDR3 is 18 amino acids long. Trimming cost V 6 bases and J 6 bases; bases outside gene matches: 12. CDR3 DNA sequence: TGTGCCAGCTCTAACACAGGGACTAGCGGGGGGGCCCGCGATACGCAGTATTTT. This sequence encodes CASSNTGTSGGARDTQYF.

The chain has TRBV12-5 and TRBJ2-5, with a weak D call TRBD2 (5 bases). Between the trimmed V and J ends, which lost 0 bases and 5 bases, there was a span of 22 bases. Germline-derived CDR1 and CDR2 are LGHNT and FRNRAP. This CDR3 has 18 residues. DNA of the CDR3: TGTGCTAGTGGTTTGGTACCGGACGGGGTAGGGTCCCACGAGACCCAGTACTTC. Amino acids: CASGLVPDGVGSHETQYF.

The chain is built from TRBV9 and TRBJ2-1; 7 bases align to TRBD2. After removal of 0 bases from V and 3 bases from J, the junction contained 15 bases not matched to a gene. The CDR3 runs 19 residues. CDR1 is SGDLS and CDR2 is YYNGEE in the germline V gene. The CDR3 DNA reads TGTGCCAGCAGCGTAGATTTGCCCAATGGACTAGTCCTCTACAATGAGCAGTTCTTC. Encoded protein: CASSVDLPNGLVLYNEQFF.

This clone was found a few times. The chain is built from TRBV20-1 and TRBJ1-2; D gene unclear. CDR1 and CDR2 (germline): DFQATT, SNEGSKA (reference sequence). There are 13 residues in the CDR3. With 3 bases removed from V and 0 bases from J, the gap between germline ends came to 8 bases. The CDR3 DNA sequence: TGCAGTGCTAGTTCCACAGCTAACTATGGCTACACCTTC. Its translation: CSASSTANYGYTF.

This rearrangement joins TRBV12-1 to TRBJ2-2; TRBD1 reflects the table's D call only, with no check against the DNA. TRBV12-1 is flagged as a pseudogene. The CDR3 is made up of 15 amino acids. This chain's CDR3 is CASSTETTNTGELFF. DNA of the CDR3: TGTGCCAGCAGCACAGAGACAACGAACACCGGGGAGCTGTTTTTT.

CDR3 sequence reads: CASSDSVGTGSYEQYF. The CDR3 bases are TGTGCCAGCAGTGATTCTGTGGGGACAGGATCCTACGAGCAGTACTTC. The chain is built from TRBV6-1 and TRBJ2-7, with 8 positions matching TRBD1. The CDR3 has 16 residues. V shed 3 bases and J 1 base; nucleotides not matched to a gene: 8. The germline V gene has CDR1 MNHNS and CDR2 SASEGT.

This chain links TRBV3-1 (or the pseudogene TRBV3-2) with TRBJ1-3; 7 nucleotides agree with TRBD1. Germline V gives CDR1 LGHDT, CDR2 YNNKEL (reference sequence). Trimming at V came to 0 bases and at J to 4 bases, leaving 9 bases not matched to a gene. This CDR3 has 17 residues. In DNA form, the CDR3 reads TGTGCCAGCAGCCAAGAGGGACAGATCATCGTCGGAAACACCATATATTTT. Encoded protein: CASSQEGQIIVGNTIYF.

The CDR3 DNA reads as TGTGCCAGCAGTTTAGAAGCGGGGGGATACGAGCAGTACTTC. Amino acids: CASSLEAGGYEQYF. This sequence joins TRBV28 and TRBJ2-7; 9 positions match TRBD2. Germline CDR1 is MDHEN and CDR2 is SYDVKM. The CDR3 contains 14 residues. J was trimmed by 4 bases and V by 2 bases; bases with no gene match: 3. The variable domain in full, completed from reference TRBV28 and TRBJ2-7, reads DVKVTQSSRYLVKRTGEKVFLECVQDMDHENMFWYRQDPGLGLRLIYFSYDVKMKEKGDIPEGYSVSREKKERFSLILESASTNQTSMYLCASSLEAGGYEQYFGPGTRLTVT.

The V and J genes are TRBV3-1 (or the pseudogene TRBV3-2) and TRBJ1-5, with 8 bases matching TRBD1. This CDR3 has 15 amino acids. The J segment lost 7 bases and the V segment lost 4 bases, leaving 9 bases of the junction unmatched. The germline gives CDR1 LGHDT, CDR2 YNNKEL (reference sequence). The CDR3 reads CASSPGQGNRQPQHF. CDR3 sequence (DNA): TGTGCCAGCAGCCCCGGACAGGGAAACAGGCAGCCCCAGCATTTT.

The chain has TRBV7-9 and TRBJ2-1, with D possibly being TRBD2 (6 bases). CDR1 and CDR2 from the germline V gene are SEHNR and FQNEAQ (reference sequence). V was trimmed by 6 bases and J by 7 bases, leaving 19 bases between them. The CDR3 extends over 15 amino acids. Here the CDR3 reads CASRPKTRLGNEQFF. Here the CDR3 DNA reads TGTGCCAGCAGGCCGAAGACTAGGTTGGGAAATGAGCAGTTCTTC.

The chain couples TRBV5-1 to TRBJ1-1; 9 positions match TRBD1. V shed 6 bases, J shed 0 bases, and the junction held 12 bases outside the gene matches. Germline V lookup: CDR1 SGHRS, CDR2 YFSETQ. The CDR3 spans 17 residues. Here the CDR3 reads CASTHAGQGVLNTEAFF. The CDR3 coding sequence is TGCGCCAGCACCCACGCGGGACAGGGCGTGCTGAACACTGAAGCTTTCTTT.

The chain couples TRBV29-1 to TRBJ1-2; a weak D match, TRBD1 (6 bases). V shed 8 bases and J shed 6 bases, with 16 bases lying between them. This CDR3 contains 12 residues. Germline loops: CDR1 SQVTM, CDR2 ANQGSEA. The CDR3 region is CSSLRGSDGYTF. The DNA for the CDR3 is TGCAGCTCCCTTAGGGGGTCCGATGGCTACACCTTC.

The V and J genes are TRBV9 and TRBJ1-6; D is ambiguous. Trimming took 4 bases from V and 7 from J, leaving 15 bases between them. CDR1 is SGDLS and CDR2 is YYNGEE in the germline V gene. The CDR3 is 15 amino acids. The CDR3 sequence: CASSFSPTNNSPLHF. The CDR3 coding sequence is TGTGCCAGCAGCTTTAGCCCGACCAACAATTCACCCCTCCACTTT.